Reported below is one T cell receptor (beta chain). Antigen specificity is unknown. V dropped 0 bases and J dropped 10 bases, with 13 bases sitting between them. The CDR3 runs 13 residues. The germline gives CDR1 GTSNPN, CDR2 SVGIG (reference sequence). This specimen comes from a study of cytomegalovirus exposure and HLA in healthy donors. In the study overall: A previous analysis identified around 120 million unique TCR beta sequences derived from some 170 million T cells. Study-level results: Using a false discovery rate of 0.05, a later analysis showed that 16,951 TCR beta sequences were associated with HLA alleles. Reportedly, a later analysis found an Asian-associated ancestry cluster had fewer N-insertions than the approximately 670-donor mean.

PCR employed 60 Vbeta and 13 Jbeta primers. Repertoires were generated with immunoSEQ multiplex PCR, while TCRdb's copy carries only in-frame clones and drops some. The table records over 45,000 clones, approximately 80% of them present only once. The source of this sequence is a female donor in good health and CMV-seronegative. The rearrangement joins TRBV30 to TRBJ2-1; tentative D call: TRBD2 (7 bases). Sequenced: PBMCs. Written as DNA, the CDR3 is TGTGCCTGGAGTGTAGGAAGGGGGGGGGAGCAGTTCTTC. It codes for CAWSVGRGGEQFF.